A single sample gave rise to the 9 T cell receptor beta chains below, sequenced in a study of T cells after posttransplantation cyclophosphamide. Controls had myeloablative marrow grafts with methotrexate and calcineurin inhibitor, sampled at 1 year. Some clones are missing from TCRdb's copy, which holds only in-frame ones; the method was immunoSEQ multiplex PCR. The data contain 15,000 to 20,000 clones, 80% to 90% of them singletons. Sequenced here: PBMCs, sampled roughly 470 days after allogeneic stem cell transplant with calcineurin inhibitor and methotrexate. Receptor source: a male patient aged 30 to 39 who received an allogeneic stem cell transplant from an unrelated donor, was CMV-positive, and had acute and chronic GVHD. Some T cells may be the graft donor's.

The V and J genes are TRBV29-1 and TRBJ2-1; the D gene is possibly TRBD1 (6 bases). This CDR3 has 11 residues. V was clipped by 6 bases and J by 9 bases, with 12 bases between them. In germline, CDR1 is SQVTM, CDR2 ANQGSEA. CDR3 region: CSVSTGFEQFF. In DNA, the CDR3 is TGCAGCGTCTCGACAGGATTTGAGCAGTTCTTC.

The gene calls are TRBV6-1 and TRBJ1-2, with 7 nucleotides matching TRBD1. In germline, CDR1 is MNHNS, CDR2 SASEGT. The junction had 3 bases not matched to a gene; V was cut back by 5 bases and J by 3 bases. This CDR3 is 13 amino acids long. The CDR3 DNA sequence: TGTGCCAGCAGTCGGGACAGCTACTATGGCTACACCTTC. This codes for CASSRDSYYGYTF.

V and J are TRBV27 and TRBJ2-5; TRBD1 might be the D (6 bases). CDR1 and CDR2 (germline): MNHEY, SMNVEV (reference sequence). V dropped 5 bases and J dropped 2 bases, with 15 bases sitting between them. The CDR3 runs 15 residues. CDR3 in amino acids: CASSGWGLGQETQYF. DNA for the CDR3: TGTGCCAGCAGTGGGTGGGGGCTCGGACAAGAGACCCAGTACTTC.

The CDR3 region has the DNA TGCGCCAGCAGCCAAGTGGGGGGTGATGAGCAGTTCTTC. Encoded protein: CASSQVGGDEQFF. The chain uses TRBV4-3 and TRBJ2-1; D perhaps matches TRBD2 (6 bases). Per the germline V gene, CDR1 is LGHNA and CDR2 is YSLEER. This CDR3 is 13 amino acids long. V dropped 1 base and J dropped 8 bases, with 9 bases sitting between them.

The CDR3 DNA follows: TGTGCCAGCAGTTTCGACTCGGACTTTTCGAAGCAGTACTTC. Its translation is CASSFDSDFSKQYF. V gene TRBV27 combines with J gene TRBJ2-7; possibly TRBD2 for D (5 bases). Germline values: CDR1 MNHEY, CDR2 SMNVEV (reference sequence). The CDR3 contains 14 residues. V lost 3 bases and J lost 8, with 17 bases in between.

The chain recombines TRBV7-9 with TRBJ2-7, with 14 bases matching TRBD2. With V trimmed by 3 bases and J by 5 bases, 9 bases remained unmatched. The germline CDR1 and CDR2 sequences are SEHNR and FQNEAQ (reference sequence). The CDR3 runs to 17 residues. The CDR3: CASSFPKTSGRAHEQYF. The CDR3 nucleotides are TGTGCCAGCAGCTTCCCGAAGACTAGCGGGAGGGCTCACGAGCAGTACTTC.

A few counts support this clone. This chain connects TRBV6-4 to TRBJ1-6; D is perhaps TRBD1 (5 bases). Germline V gives CDR1 MRHNA, CDR2 SNTAGT. V lost 6 bases and J 10 bases, leaving 10 bases between the germline ends. This CDR3 region has 12 residues. CDR3 region: CASRPPGSPLHF. The CDR3, as DNA: TGTGCCAGCAGGCCCCCAGGGTCACCCCTCCACTTT.

The V gene is TRBV5-1, the J gene TRBJ2-3; TRBD2 agrees at 15 bases. V dropped 3 bases and J dropped 14; count of bases not matched to a gene: 7. Germline CDR1 is SGHRS and CDR2 is YFSETQ. This CDR3 is built from 14 residues. The CDR3 sequence: CASSSGLAGGLWYF. The CDR3 DNA reads as TGCGCCAGCAGCTCGGGACTAGCGGGGGGTCTTTGGTATTTT.

The V call is TRBV7-8, the J call TRBJ1-2; D is possibly TRBD1 (5 bases). This CDR3 spans 14 amino acids. V was pared by 5 bases and J by 2 bases, with 12 bases between. The germline V gene encodes CDR1 SGHVS and CDR2 FQNEAQ. The CDR3: CASSPAGVNYGYTF. The CDR3 DNA follows: TGTGCCAGCAGCCCCGCGGGGGTAAACTATGGCTACACCTTC. Drawing the rest from reference TRBV7-8 and TRBJ1-2, the complete variable domain is GAGVSQSPRYKVAKRGQDVALRCDPISGHVSLFWYQQALGQGPEFLTYFQNEAQLDKSGLPSDRFFAERPEGSVSTLKIQRTQQEDSAVYLCASSPAGVNYGYTFGSGTRLTVV.